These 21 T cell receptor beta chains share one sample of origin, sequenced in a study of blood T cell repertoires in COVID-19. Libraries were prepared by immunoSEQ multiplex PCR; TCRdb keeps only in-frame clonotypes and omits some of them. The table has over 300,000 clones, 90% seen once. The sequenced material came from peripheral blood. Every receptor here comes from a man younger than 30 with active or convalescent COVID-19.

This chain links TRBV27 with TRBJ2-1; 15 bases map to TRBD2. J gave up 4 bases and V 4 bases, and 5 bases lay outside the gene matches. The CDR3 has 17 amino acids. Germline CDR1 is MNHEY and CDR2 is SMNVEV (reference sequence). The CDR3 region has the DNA TGTGCCAGCAGTTCAGGACTAGCGGGAGGGGCATACAATGAGCAGTTCTTC. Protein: CASSSGLAGGAYNEQFF.

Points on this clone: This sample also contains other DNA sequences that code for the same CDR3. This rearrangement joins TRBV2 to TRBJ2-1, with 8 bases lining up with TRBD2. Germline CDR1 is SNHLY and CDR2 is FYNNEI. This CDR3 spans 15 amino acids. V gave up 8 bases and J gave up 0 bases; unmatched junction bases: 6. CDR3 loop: CASRAGTSSYNEQFF. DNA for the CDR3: TGTGCCAGCCGAGCCGGGACTAGCTCCTACAATGAGCAGTTCTTC.

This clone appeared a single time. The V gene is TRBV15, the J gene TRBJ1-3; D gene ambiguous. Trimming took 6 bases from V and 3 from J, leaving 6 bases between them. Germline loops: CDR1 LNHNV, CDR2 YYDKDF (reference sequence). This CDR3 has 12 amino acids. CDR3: CATRAGGNTIYF. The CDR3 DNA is TGTGCCACCAGAGCCGGTGGAAACACCATATATTTT.

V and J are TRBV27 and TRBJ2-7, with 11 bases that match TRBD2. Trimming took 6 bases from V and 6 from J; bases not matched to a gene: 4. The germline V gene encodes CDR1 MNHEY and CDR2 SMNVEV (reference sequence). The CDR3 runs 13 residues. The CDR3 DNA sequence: TGTGCCAGCAGCCTAGCGGGAGGAGCCGAGCAGTACTTC. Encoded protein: CASSLAGGAEQYF.

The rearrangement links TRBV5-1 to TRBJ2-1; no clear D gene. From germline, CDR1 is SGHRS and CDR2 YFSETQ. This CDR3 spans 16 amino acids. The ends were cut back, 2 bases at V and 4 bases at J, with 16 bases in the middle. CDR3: CASSLRRRDLYNEQFF. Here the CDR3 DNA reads TGCGCCAGCAGCTTAAGACGGAGAGACCTTTACAATGAGCAGTTCTTC.

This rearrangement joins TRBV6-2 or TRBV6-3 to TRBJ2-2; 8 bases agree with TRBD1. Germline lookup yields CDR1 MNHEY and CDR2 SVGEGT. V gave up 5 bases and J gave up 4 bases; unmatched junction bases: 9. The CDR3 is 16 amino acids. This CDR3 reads CASSPPDRVATGELFF. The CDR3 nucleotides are TGTGCCAGCAGTCCCCCGGACAGGGTTGCCACCGGGGAGCTGTTTTTT.

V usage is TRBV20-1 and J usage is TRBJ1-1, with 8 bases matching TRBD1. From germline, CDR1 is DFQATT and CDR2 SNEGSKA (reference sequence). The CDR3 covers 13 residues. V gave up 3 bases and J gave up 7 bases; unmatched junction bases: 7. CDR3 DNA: TGCAGTGCTAGTCCAGGGGGCGGTCTTGAAGCTTTCTTT. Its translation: CSASPGGGLEAFF.

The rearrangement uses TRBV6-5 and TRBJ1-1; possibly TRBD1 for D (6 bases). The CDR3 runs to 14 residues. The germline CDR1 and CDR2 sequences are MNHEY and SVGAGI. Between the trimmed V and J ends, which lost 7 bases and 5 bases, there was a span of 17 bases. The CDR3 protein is CASNHRDWNTEAFF. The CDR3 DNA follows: TGTGCCAGCAACCACAGGGATTGGAATACTGAAGCTTTCTTT.

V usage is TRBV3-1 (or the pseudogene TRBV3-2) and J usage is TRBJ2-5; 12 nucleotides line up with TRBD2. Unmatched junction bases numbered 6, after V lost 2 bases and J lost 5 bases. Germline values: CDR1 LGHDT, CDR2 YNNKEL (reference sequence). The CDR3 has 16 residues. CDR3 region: CASSQRTSGKRETQYF. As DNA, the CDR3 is TGTGCCAGCAGCCAAAGGACTAGCGGGAAAAGGGAGACCCAGTACTTC.

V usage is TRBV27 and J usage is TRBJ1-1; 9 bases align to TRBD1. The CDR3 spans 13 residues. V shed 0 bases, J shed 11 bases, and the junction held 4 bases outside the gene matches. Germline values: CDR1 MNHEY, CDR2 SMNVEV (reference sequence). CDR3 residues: CASSLSLGTGAFF. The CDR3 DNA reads TGTGCCAGCAGTTTATCCTTGGGGACAGGGGCTTTCTTT.

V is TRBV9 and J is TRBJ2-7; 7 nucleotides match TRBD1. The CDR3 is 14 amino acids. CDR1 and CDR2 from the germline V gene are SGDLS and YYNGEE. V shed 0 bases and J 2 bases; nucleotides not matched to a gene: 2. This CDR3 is CASSVGDRAYEQYF. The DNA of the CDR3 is TGTGCCAGCAGCGTAGGGGACAGAGCCTACGAGCAGTACTTC.

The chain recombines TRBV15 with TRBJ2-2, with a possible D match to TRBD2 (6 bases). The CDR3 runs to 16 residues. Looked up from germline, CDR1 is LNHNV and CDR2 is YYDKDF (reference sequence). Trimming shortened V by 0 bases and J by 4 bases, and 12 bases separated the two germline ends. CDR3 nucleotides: TGTGCCACCAGCAGAGACGGGGGAAGGGGCACCGGGGAGCTGTTTTTT. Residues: CATSRDGGRGTGELFF.

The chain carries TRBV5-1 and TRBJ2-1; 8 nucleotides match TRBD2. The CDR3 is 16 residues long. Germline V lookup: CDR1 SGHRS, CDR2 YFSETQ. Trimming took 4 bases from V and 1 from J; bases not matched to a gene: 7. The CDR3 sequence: CASSPVAGLSYNEQFF. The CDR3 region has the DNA TGCGCCAGCAGCCCGGTAGCGGGGTTATCCTACAATGAGCAGTTCTTC.

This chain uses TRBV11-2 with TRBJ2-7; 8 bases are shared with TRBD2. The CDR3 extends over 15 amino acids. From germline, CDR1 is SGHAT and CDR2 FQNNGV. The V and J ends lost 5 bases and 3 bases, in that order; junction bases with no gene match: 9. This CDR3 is CASSPGSGRFYEQYF. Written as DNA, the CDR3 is TGTGCCAGCAGCCCTGGCAGCGGGAGATTCTACGAGCAGTACTTC.

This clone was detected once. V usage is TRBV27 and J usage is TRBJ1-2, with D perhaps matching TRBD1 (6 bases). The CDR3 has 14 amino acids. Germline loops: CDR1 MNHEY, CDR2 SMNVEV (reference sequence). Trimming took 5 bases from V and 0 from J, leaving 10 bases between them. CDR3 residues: CASSPRTANYGYTF. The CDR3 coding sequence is TGTGCCAGCAGTCCACGGACAGCTAACTATGGCTACACCTTC.

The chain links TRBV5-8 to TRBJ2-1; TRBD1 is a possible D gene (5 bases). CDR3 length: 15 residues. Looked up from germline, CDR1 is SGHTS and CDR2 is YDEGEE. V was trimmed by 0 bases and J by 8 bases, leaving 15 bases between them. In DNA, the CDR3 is TGTGCCAGCAGCTTGGTGGCAGGGTCTCAGTATGAGCAGTTCTTC. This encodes CASSLVAGSQYEQFF.

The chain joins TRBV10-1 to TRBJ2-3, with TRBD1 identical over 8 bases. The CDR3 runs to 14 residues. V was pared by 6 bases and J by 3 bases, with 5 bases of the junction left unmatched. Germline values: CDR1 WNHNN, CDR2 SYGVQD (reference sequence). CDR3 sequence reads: CASRRNRGTDTQYF. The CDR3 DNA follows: TGCGCCAGCAGGAGGAACAGGGGGACAGATACGCAGTATTTT.

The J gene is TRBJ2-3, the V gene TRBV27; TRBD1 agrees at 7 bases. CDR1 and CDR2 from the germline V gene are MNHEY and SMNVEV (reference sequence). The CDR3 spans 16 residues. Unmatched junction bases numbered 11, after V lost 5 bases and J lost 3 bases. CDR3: CASSQSTGIKTDTQYF. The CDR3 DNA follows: TGTGCCAGCAGTCAATCGACAGGGATAAAAACAGATACGCAGTATTTT.

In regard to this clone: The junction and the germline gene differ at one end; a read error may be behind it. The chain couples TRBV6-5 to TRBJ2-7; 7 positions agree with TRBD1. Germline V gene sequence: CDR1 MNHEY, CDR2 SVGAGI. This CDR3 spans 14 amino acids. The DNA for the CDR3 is TGTGCCAGCAGTTACTCGACAGGGCCTACGACTTTAAACTTC. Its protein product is CASSYSTGPTTLNF.

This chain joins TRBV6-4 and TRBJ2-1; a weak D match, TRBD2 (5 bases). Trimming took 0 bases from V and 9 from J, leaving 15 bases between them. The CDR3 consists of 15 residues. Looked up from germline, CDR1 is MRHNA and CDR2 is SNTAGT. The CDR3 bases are TGTGCCAGCAGTGACTCAATTCTCGCGGCGGGTGAGCAGTTCTTC. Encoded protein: CASSDSILAAGEQFF.

CDR3 sequence: CASIGQGGPGELFF. The CDR3 DNA sequence: TGTGCCAGCATAGGACAGGGGGGTCCCGGGGAGCTGTTTTTT. The chain couples TRBV7-9 to TRBJ2-2; 10 bases are shared with TRBD1. The CDR3 is 14 residues long. Trimming cost V 7 bases and J 6 bases; bases outside gene matches: 5. Germline CDR1 and CDR2: SEHNR and FQNEAQ (reference sequence). The variable domain in full, with the rest retrieved from reference TRBV7-9 and TRBJ2-2, is DTGVSQNPRHKITKRGQNVTFRCDPISEHNRLYWYRQTLGQGPEFLTYFQNEAQLEKSRLLSDRFSAERPKGSFSTLEIQRTEQGDSAMYLCASIGQGGPGELFFGEGSRLTVL.